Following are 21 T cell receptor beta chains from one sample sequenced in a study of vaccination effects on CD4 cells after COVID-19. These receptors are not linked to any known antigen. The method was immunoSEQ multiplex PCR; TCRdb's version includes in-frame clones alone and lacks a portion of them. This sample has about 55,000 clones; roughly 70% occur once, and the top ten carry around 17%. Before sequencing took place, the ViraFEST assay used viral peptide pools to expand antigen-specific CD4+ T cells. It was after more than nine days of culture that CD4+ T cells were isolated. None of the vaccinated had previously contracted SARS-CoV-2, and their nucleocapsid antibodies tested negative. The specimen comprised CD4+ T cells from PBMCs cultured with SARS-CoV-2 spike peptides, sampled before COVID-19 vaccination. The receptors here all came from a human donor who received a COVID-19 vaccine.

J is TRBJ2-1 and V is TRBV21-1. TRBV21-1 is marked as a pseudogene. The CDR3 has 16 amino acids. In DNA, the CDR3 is TGTGCCAGCAGCAAAGGAGGGGGGAGTTCTGGTAATGAGCAGTTCTTC. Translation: CASSKGGGSSGNEQFF.

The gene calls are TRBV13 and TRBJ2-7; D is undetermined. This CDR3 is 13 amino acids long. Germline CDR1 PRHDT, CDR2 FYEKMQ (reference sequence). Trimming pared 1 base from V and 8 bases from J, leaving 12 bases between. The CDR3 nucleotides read TGTGCCAGCAGCTTAGATACCGGGCCTCAGCAGTACTTC. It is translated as CASSLDTGPQQYF.

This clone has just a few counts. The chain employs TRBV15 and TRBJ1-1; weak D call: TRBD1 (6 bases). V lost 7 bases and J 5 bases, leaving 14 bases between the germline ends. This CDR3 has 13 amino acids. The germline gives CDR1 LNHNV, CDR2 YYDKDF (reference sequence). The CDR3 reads CATNGGAETEAFF. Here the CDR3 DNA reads TGTGCCACCAACGGGGGCGCGGAGACTGAAGCTTTCTTT.

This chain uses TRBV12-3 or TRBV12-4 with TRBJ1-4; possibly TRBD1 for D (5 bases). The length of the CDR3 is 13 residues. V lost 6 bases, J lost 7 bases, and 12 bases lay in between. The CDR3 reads CASRGTSGEKLFF. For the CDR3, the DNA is TGTGCCAGCAGAGGGACGTCTGGTGAAAAACTGTTTTTT.

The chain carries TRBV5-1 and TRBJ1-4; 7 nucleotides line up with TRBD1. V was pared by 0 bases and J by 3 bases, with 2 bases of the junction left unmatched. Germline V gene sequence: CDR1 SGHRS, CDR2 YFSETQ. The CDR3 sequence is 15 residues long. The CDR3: CASSLEGAPNEKLFF. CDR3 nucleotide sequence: TGCGCCAGCAGCTTGGAGGGGGCCCCTAATGAAAAACTGTTTTTT.

The DNA of the CDR3 is TGTGCCAGCAGCCCCATTGGGGGGAGGACTGAAGCTTTCTTT. Translation gives CASSPIGGRTEAFF. The chain combines TRBV13 with TRBJ1-1; D is possibly TRBD1 (5 bases). Trimming removed 5 bases from V and 5 bases from J, with 15 bases in between. This CDR3 is built from 14 residues. The germline V gene has CDR1 PRHDT and CDR2 FYEKMQ (reference sequence).

CDR3 in amino acids: CASSLHPGTGGAGEQYF. Here the CDR3 DNA reads TGTGCCAGCAGCCTCCACCCCGGGACAGGGGGCGCAGGGGAGCAGTACTTC. V and J are TRBV6-2 or TRBV6-3 and TRBJ2-7; 12 bases line up with TRBD1. After removal of 6 bases from V and 7 bases from J, the junction contained 16 bases not matched to a gene. This CDR3 region has 17 residues. Germline CDR1 reads MNHEY; CDR2 reads SVGEGT.

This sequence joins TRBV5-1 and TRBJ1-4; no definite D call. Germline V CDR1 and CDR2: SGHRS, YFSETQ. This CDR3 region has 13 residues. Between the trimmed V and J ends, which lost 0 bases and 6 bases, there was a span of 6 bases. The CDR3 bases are TGCGCCAGCAGCTTGGGGCGGGATGAAAAACTGTTTTTT. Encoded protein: CASSLGRDEKLFF.

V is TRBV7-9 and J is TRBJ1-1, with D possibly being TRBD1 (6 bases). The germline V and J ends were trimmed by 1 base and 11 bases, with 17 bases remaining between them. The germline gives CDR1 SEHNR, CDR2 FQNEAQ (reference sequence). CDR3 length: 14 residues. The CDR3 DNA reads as TGTGCCAGCAGCTTAGTGGGGCAGGGGCCCTTGGCTTTCTTT. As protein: CASSLVGQGPLAFF.

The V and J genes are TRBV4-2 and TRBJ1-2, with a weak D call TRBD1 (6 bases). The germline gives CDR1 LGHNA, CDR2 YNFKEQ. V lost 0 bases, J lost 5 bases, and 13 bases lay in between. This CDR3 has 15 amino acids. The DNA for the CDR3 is TGTGCCAGCAGCCAAGATAACAGGGCCGGTTATGGCTACACCTTC. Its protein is CASSQDNRAGYGYTF.

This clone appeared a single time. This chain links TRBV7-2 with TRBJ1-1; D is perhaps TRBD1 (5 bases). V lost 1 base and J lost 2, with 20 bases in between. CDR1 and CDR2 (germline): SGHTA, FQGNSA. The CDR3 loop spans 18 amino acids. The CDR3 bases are TGTGCCAGCAGCTTAGGTAAAGGACCCGGGCAGGGAAACACTGAAGCTTTCTTT. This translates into CASSLGKGPGQGNTEAFF.

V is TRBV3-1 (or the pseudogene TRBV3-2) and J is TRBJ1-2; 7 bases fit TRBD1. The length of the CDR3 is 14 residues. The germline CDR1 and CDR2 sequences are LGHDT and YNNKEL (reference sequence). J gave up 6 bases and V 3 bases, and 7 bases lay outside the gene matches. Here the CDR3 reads CASSHGQVAHGYTF. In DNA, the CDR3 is TGTGCCAGCAGCCACGGACAGGTAGCCCATGGCTACACCTTC.

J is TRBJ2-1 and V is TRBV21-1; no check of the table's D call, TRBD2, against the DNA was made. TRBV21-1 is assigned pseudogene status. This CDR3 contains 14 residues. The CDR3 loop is CASSERGPGGEQFF. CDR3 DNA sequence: TGTGCCAGCAGCGAGAGAGGGCCGGGAGGGGAGCAGTTCTTC.

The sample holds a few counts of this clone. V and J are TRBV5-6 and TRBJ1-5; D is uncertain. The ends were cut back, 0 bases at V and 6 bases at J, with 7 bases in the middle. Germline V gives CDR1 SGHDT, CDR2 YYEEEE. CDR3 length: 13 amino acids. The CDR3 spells CASSLAGIQPQHF. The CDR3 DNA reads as TGTGCCAGCAGCTTGGCGGGGATTCAGCCCCAGCATTTT.

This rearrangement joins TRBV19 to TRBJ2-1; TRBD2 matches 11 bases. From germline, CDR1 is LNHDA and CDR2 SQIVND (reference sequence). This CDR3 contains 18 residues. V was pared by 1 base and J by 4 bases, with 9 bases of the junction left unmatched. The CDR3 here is CASSIGYGLAGRYNEQFF. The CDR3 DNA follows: TGTGCCAGTAGTATAGGGTATGGACTAGCGGGTAGATACAATGAGCAGTTCTTC.

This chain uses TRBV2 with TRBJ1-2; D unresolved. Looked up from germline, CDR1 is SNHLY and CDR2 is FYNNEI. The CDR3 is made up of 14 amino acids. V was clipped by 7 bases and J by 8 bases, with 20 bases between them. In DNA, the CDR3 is TGTGCCAGCACGCCCCCCGGTGAGCTTGGAGGCTACACCTTC. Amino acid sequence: CASTPPGELGGYTF.

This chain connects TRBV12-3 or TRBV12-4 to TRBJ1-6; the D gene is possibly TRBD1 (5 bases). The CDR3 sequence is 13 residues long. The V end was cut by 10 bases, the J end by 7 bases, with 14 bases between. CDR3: CATSDKGNSPLHF. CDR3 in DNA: TGTGCCACCTCCGACAAGGGGAATTCACCCCTCCACTTT.

CDR3 loop: CASRNRVGEKLFF. CDR3 DNA: TGTGCCAGCAGGAACAGGGTGGGTGAAAAACTGTTTTTT. This rearrangement joins TRBV25-1 to TRBJ1-4, with D perhaps TRBD1 (6 bases). The CDR3 runs to 13 residues. Germline V gives CDR1 MGHDK, CDR2 SYGVNS. Trimming took off 6 bases at V and 7 bases at J, with 12 bases between the two ends.

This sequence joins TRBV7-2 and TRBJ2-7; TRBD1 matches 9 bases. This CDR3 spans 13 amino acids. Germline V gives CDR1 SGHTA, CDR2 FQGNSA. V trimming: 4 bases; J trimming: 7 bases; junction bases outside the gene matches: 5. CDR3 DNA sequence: TGTGCCAGCAGCTCACAGGGGGCGCCGGAGCAGTACTTC. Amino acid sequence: CASSSQGAPEQYF.

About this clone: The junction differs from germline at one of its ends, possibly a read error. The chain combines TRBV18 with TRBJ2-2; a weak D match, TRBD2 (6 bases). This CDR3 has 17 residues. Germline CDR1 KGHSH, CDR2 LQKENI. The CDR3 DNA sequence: TGTGCCAGCTCACCACCGAGACTAGTACAAAACATCGGGGAGCTGTTTTTT. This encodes CASSPPRLVQNIGELFF.

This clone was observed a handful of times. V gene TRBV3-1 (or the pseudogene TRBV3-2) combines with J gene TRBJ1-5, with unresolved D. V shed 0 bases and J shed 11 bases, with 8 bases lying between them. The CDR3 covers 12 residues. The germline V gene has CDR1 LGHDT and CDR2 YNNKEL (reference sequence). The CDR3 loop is CASSQDYGAQHF. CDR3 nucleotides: TGTGCCAGCAGCCAAGATTACGGGGCCCAGCATTTT.